This T cell receptor (beta chain) was recovered during a study of blood T cell repertoires in COVID-19. Per the germline V gene, CDR1 is GTSNPN and CDR2 is SVGIG (reference sequence). V was trimmed by 2 bases and J by 4 bases, leaving 12 bases between them. The CDR3 is made up of 14 amino acids. TCRdb's copy holds only in-frame clones and misses some; the assay was immunoSEQ multiplex PCR. The data contain some 190,000 clones, roughly nine tenths of them seen just once; the ten biggest clones take up under 2.5%. The sequencing sample was made of PBMCs or T cells enriched from blood (not recorded which). J is TRBJ1-5 and V is TRBV30; D gene unclear. This receptor was identified in a woman aged 40 to 50 with acute COVID-19. CDR3 bases: TGTGCCTGGAGTCCCTGGACTGAGAATCAGCCCCAGCATTTT. Protein product: CAWSPWTENQPQHF. The full variable domain, with the rest looked up from reference TRBV30 and TRBJ1-5, is SQTIHQWPATLVQPVGSPLSLECTVEGTSNPNLYWYRQAAGRGLQLLFYSVGIGQISSEVPQNLSASRPQDRQFILSSKKLLLSDSGFYLCAWSPWTENQPQHFGDGTRLSIL.